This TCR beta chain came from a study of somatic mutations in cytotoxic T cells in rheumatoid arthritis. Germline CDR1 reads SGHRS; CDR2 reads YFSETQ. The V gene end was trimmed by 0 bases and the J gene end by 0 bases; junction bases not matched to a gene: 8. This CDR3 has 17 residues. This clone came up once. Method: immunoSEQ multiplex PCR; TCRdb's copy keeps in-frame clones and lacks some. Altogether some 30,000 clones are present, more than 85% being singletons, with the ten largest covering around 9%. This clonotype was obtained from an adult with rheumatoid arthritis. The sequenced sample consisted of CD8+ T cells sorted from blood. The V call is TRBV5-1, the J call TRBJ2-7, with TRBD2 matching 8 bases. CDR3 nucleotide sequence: TGCGCCAGCAGCTTGGCCGACTCCGGGACTAGCTCCTACGAGCAGTACTTC. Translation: CASSLADSGTSSYEQYF.